This T cell receptor beta chain was retrieved from a study of cytomegalovirus exposure and HLA in healthy donors (dated by TCRdb to 2017 to 2019). At the level of the whole study: An earlier analysis of a few hundred of the donors reported approximately 280 Gb of sequence data and 117 million unique TCR beta sequences obtained from approximately 180 million T cells. Typing coverage varied by locus: roughly 629-630 donors for A, B, C, DRB1 and DQB1; approximately 500 for DQA1; about 570 for DPA1; approximately 450 for DPB1. Donor age, sex, ethnicity and CMV serostatus were collected together with the repertoire data. The study profiled the T cell repertoires of some 610 subjects by immunosequencing and related them to cytomegalovirus serostatus. Of the roughly 390 genotyped donors, approximately 82% fell in the genetic ancestry cluster associated with self-reported Caucasian donors. All discovery cohort repertoires had been generated on a single sequencing platform. The study combined high-throughput TCR immunosequencing, statistical association of individual TCRs with disease status, and machine learning to predict cytomegalovirus infection status. Rather than drawing on any new phenotypic data, the later analysis identified candidate immune exposures from TCR beta sequences and the way those sequences occurred across donors. The study aimed to test whether cataloging public T cell receptors could reveal signatures of past pathogen exposure. An early release covering 550 to 650 HLA-typed donors comprised about 290 gigabases of sequencing data and around 86 million unique TCR sequences. Five DR-DQ haplotypes were handled as single units for association and clustering because linkage in the cohort was strong. Along with the approximately 650-subject first cohort, a separate validation cohort of around 110 different subjects was used. Class I and class II HLA loci were covered by the typing at four-digit resolution. A later analysis re-analyzed previously published TCR beta repertoires from several hundred donors and added high-resolution HLA genotyping to study TCR occurrence patterns. Genome-wide SNP genotypes for about three fifths of the roughly 700 donors were used in a later genetic analysis, which treated that subset as a discovery cohort. An earlier analysis of 587 of the donors used high-throughput TCR beta sequencing to judge whether each TCR beta V gene segment behaved as functional or pseudogenic. Among a few hundred genotyped donors of the cohort, an average of approximately 240,000 unique TCR beta nucleotide sequences were sequenced per donor, roughly 20% of them non-productive.

The CDR3, cysteine through phenylalanine, is 15 amino acids long. Only the CDR3 DNA stays, 45 bases, in frame from base 1. V is pruned by 4 bases and J by 3 bases, leaving 8 bases of the junction without a gene match. The germline V gene specifies SGDLS as CDR1 and YYNGEE as CDR2. The cohort comprised 710 or so healthy bone marrow donors. Cohort members were all nominally healthy when sampled, although unrecorded immune exposures were likely present. The donor tested CMV seropositive, placing the donor among the 289 seropositive members of the cohort. A peripheral blood sample was provided by each donor, and peripheral blood mononuclear cells were used for TCR beta sequencing. The Qiagen DNeasy Blood Extraction Kit was used to extract genomic DNA from the blood cell samples. To prepare the library, the immunoSEQ multiplex PCR assay was applied. A mixture of 60 forward primers for TCR Vbeta segments and 13 reverse primers for TCR Jbeta segments was used in the multiplex PCR. The CDR3 region of rearranged TCR beta genes was amplified from genomic DNA by a multiplex PCR assay. The amplified TCR beta libraries were sequenced on the Illumina HiSeq System as 87-base-pair reads. Regarding the original processing steps: Across the 700 or so repertoires, a later analysis counted approximately 83 million unique TCR beta chains, roughly 11 million of which were shared by at least two donors. To remove PCR and sequencing errors, raw reads were error-corrected and collapsed into unique sequences using a nearest-neighbor algorithm that merged closely related sequences. V, D and J gene segments were assigned by aligning CDR3 sequences to IMGT reference sequences. Each retained sequence needed at least a six-nucleotide match to both a V gene segment and a J gene segment. Rearrangements were called productive when the CDR3 lacked stop codons and stayed in frame with V and J; all others were non-productive. Following IMGT convention, CDR3 was defined as the stretch from the second conserved V-encoded cysteine to the conserved J-encoded phenylalanine. The earlier analysis of fewer than 700 of the donors excluded sequences that lacked an unambiguous match to a single V gene segment. An earlier analysis of several hundred of the donors called V segments functional above 56.7% productive rearrangements and segregating when the between-donor standard deviation exceeded 5%. A statistical classification framework was developed to diagnose cytomegalovirus status using the catalog of TCR beta chain sequences. A later analysis assigned V and J genes by comparing TCR nucleotide sequences with IMGT/GENE-DB human TR gene sequences. In a later analysis, CDR3 sequences and most-parsimonious VDJ recombination scenarios were assigned using the TCRdist pipeline. In a later analysis, every TCR beta chain was defined by the combination of its CDR3 amino acid sequence and its V-gene family, and reads without a unique V-gene family were dropped. In a later analysis, several hundred highly shared, low-generation-probability nucleotide sequences were removed to address suspected cross-contamination and a sequencing artifact. For each public chain, a later analysis derived a clonal expansion index from normalized ranks of inferred template counts within each repertoire. Generation probabilities in a later analysis came from a VDJ recombination model fitted to out-of-frame rearrangements, and those results were checked against IGoR. In a later analysis, TCR-TCR, TCR-HLA and TCR-CMV co-occurrence was scored with hypergeometric tests, and a repertoire-size bias correction was applied to TCR pairs. False discovery rates were estimated in a later analysis by permuting HLA or CMV assignments 20 times. In a later analysis, co-occurring TCRs were grouped using DBSCAN, and TCRdist sequence similarity was added for clustering within HLA-allele-positive subsets. Repertoires with fewer than 30,000 or more than 120,000 public chains, plus five repertoires with anomalous nucleotide sharing, were excluded from co-occurrence clustering. Here the immuneACCESS table is served through TCRdb, limited to in-frame sequences with V and J called. Missing clones are a known gap in these copies; in checked studies unresolved V genes cover under half, and the rest lacks a known reason. V and J calls and clone size are copied from that table; D and trimming were computed from the DNA. In this sample the table shows more than 110,000 clones, about 80% of which occur a single time. Jointly, the top ten make up around 1.3% of the sample.

What the research found in general, with its limitations: In a later analysis, most CMV-associated TCR beta chains were found to appear HLA-restricted, with HLA associations seemingly driven largely by CMV exposure. A later analysis associated about 18,000 TCR beta sequences with specific HLA alleles at a false discovery rate of 0.05. In both the original and validation cohorts, the classifier was reported to diagnose cytomegalovirus status with high specificity and sensitivity. In vitro tests confirmed that a few of the cytomegalovirus-associated TCR beta chains recognize cytomegalovirus antigens. Compared with equally common non-associated chains, HLA-associated TCR beta chains in a later analysis were more clonally expanded and had lower generation probabilities. The earlier analysis of almost 600 of the donors excluded about 16 rarely observed V segments, including chromosome 9 orphons, because counts were too low. Assigning TCR associations to individual alleles was difficult when HLA alleles, especially DR and DQ, strongly co-occurred. A total of roughly 160 TCR beta chains were listed by the study as associated with cytomegalovirus. Some IMGT-functional V segments, including TRBV6-2 and TRBV6-3, could not be told apart with the 87-base-pair reads, so those segments were excluded. This cohort had only TCR beta chains sequenced, and the lack of alpha or paired-chain data limited which features could be detected. HLA typing was unavailable for some donors at each locus, so association tests used only the typed subset. Compared with the roughly 710-donor mean, donors in an Asian-associated ancestry cluster had fewer N-insertions in productive TCRs, according to a later genetic analysis. According to the authors, the approach could potentially be generalized to other disease states and immunological phenotypes. A cluster of highly shared sequence variants was judged likely to represent a technical artifact of the sequencing pipeline. An association between a missense DCLRE1C variant and V-gene and J-gene trimming of TCR beta chains was found in a later genetic analysis and replicated in an independent cohort. Correlated functional status among segregating V segments might reflect linkage disequilibrium, but an unknown experimental factor could not be ruled out. The only immune exposure information available for the cohort was CMV serostatus. In an earlier analysis of some 640 of the donors, most TCR beta V segments were observed in productive rearrangements about 87% or about 30% of the time, broadly matching IMGT annotations. According to a later analysis, TCR association rates differed among HLA loci, with DRB1 alleles showing the most associated TCRs and HLA-C alleles showing the fewest. Several of the top co-occurrence clusters appeared to be linked to parvovirus B19, influenza, CMV and Epstein-Barr virus, according to a later analysis. While some public TCRs were present in many individuals, most TCR sequences turned up only very rarely across donors. A further reported finding was that TCR beta sequences accurately predicted the HLA-A and HLA-B alleles for most subjects in the first cohort. Presence/absence analyses assumed roughly uniform sequencing depth across donors, an assumption that may not hold.

Points on this clone: Its target antigen remains unknown. Nothing much larger sits one base from this clone, and base qualities are not available.

Specimen: PBMCs. The TCR originated in a male donor in good health and CMV-seropositive. The chain is made from TRBV9 and TRBJ1-1; TRBD1 aligns with 8 central bases. The CDR3 corresponds to CASSPPRGRDTEAFF. The nucleotide sequence is given as TGTGCCAGCAGCCCTCCCAGGGGGCGAGACACTGAAGCTTTCTTT.